This TCR beta chain was obtained from a study of long-term antiretroviral therapy in people with HIV. Study findings and constraints: Although diversity increased after ART, it remained lower than in transplant donor controls.

As concerns this clone: Its specificity is not known.

Donors each had at least one pre-ART PBMC sample and at least two post-ART ones. The authors ran the immunoSEQ assay, v3.0, at survey level. Sequenced by immunoSEQ multiplex PCR; TCRdb stores in-frame clones only, minus some. The sample yields 25,000 to 35,000 clones, approximately 83% seen once. The CDR3 is made up of 14 amino acids. CDR1 is MGHDK, CDR2 SYGVNS, per germline. V was shortened by 2 bases and J by 10 bases, with 12 bases between the two germline ends. The source material was unsorted PBMCs, sampled approximately 2.9 years after starting antiretroviral therapy. This chain connects TRBV25-1 to TRBJ1-6; TRBD1 is a possible D gene (6 bases). The sequence was collected from a man younger than 40 with HIV. CDR3 in amino acids: CASSEQGIHSPLHF. The DNA for the CDR3 is TGTGCCAGCAGTGAACAGGGGATTCACTCACCCCTCCACTTT.